The clone carrying this T cell receptor (beta chain) occurred many times. V was shortened by 1 base and J by 8 bases, with 15 bases between the two germline ends. Germline CDR1 and CDR2: SEHNR and FQNEAQ (reference sequence). CDR3 size: 15 residues. The data were obtained in a study of T-cell reconstitution after alpha-beta-depleted transplantation in children. During its preparation, the TCRbeta library received unique molecular identifiers. MiXCR was run by TCRdb on the PCR reads, yielding one entry per CDR3 protein. This sample yields some 490,000 distinct CDR3 sequences, of which about 12% are seen a single time; around 5.6% belongs to the top ten.

The clonotype was recovered from a human donor who donated a stem cell graft to a child with combined immunodeficiency. The J gene is TRBJ2-1, the V gene TRBV7-9; D is perhaps TRBD2 (5 bases). Sequenced material: PBMCs from the stem cell graft donor, taken from the stem cell graft. CDR3 loop: CASSLGESRADEQFF. The CDR3 DNA sequence: TGTGCCAGCAGCTTAGGGGAGAGCCGTGCCGATGAGCAGTTCTTC.